This T cell receptor beta chain was identified during a study of T cell changes during pregnancy in multiple sclerosis. This clone showed up just a few times. The V gene end was trimmed by 3 bases and the J gene end by 5 bases; junction bases not matched to a gene: 8. The CDR3 is 15 residues long. Germline-derived CDR1 and CDR2 are SGHRS and YFSETQ. Profiling relied on immunoSEQ multiplex PCR, and the TCRdb table lists in-frame clones only, not all of them. This table holds about 34,000 clones, over 75% found once. Sequences were derived from CD8+ T cells from peripheral blood mononuclear cells, sampled in the second trimester of pregnancy. V gene TRBV5-1 combines with J gene TRBJ1-1; 9 nucleotides agree with TRBD1. This receptor was obtained from a female donor with multiple sclerosis, enrolled in a pregnancy study. The CDR3 here is CASSWDRDGGTEAFF. The CDR3 DNA follows: TGCGCCAGCAGCTGGGACAGGGACGGAGGAACTGAAGCTTTCTTT.